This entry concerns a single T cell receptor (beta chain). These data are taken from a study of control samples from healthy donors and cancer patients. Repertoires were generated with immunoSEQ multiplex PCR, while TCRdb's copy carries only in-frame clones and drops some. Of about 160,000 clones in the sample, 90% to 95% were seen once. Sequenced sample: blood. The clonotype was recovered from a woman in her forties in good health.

CDR3 in DNA: TGTGCCAGCAGCTGGACAGGGTTTGACCAGCCCCAGCATTTT. Protein: CASSWTGFDQPQHF. V gene TRBV7-2 combines with J gene TRBJ1-5; 8 positions agree with TRBD1. Germline lookup yields CDR1 SGHTA and CDR2 FQGNSA. Losses at the gene ends were 4 bases for V and 7 bases for J; bases not matched to a gene: 6. This CDR3 has 14 amino acids.